This paragraph reports one T cell receptor (beta chain). Its recognized antigen is unknown. It has no much larger one-base neighbor in the sample; base qualities were not kept. From the germline V gene, CDR1 is SGHRS and CDR2 is YFSETQ. V loses 3 bases, J loses 10 bases, and the germline ends lie 14 bases apart. The CDR3 runs 13 residues from the cysteine to the phenylalanine. Of all the DNA, just the CDR3 is kept, 39 bases in frame from base 1. This record comes from a study of blood T cell repertoires in COVID-19 (TCRdb year 2020). Turning to the overall study: Samples covering the acute and convalescent phases of COVID-19 were provided by collaborators in the United States, Italy and Spain. The prospective study material was composed of cDNA or gDNA derived from T cells, B-cell-depleted T cells, or PBMCs. Deeply sampled blood TCRbeta repertoires from subjects exposed to, actively infected with, or recovered from COVID-19 were included in the dataset. The repertoires were released in a freely available public database intended as a resource for research on the immune response to SARS-CoV-2. The samples were drawn from the first 160 participants of the ongoing ImmuneRACE study and from 950 to 1,500 subjects provided by 6 global collaborators. Nearly every sample came with metadata listing a de-identified subject ID, COVID-19 status, age in years and sex. Where HLA class I and class II types were available, the types were taken from metadata supplied by the sample provider, not from assay-based typing.

TCRbeta CDR3 regions were amplified from genomic DNA using the immunoSEQ Assay, a bias-controlled multiplex PCR. For the original study's pipeline: The number of nucleated cells in each sample was estimated from the amplification of reference gene primers within the assay. Sequence reads were collapsed and filtered to measure the absolute abundance of every unique TCRbeta CDR3 rearrangement. Productive Simpson clonality was computed per sample as the square root of Simpson's diversity index over productive rearrangements. This is the immuneACCESS table as TCRdb keeps it, with only in-frame sequences that have V and J called. A part of the clones is gone; compared with another copy, unresolved V genes explain less than half, and the rest is unexplained. For V, J and clone size, that table is used; D and trimming come from the DNA. In this sample the table shows around 200,000 clones, roughly 80% of which occur a single time. Of the sample, approximately 6.1% is held by the ten largest clones.

Here is what the overall study found, with its caveats: Clinical and demographic metadata were provided uncurated, with the amount varying by source and participant.

The collaborating institutions used their own protocols to collect whole blood in K2EDTA tubes. Collaborator samples were shipped for TCRbeta analysis as frozen whole blood, isolated PBMCs, or DNA extracted from either sample type. The sample was peripheral blood. This receptor chain uses TRBV5-1 and TRBJ2-1, with the D gene uncertain. The TCR comes from a woman aged 40 to 50 with acute or convalescent COVID-19. The sequenced DNA: TGCGCCAGCAGCTCGCCCCTCTTGAGGGAGCAGTTCTTC. This is translated as CASSSPLLREQFF.